A selection of T cell receptor beta chains follows, all from one sample in a study of vaccination and CD4 T cells after COVID-19. Antigen specificity for these receptors is unknown. TCRdb re-analysed the PCR reads in MiXCR, keeping a single row per CDR3 protein. The sample gives 2,500 to 3,500 distinct CDR3 sequences, around 42% of which show up once; roughly 60% is in the top ten. Sequencing used CD4+ T cells from blood, cultured in vitro. Receptors were obtained from a human donor in good health. Both conserved end residues are part of each CDR3. Fields, in order: CDR3 protein, V gene, CDR3 length, J gene.

CASSSNSGGPYEQYF TRBV6-1 15 TRBJ2-7
CASSFGQALTQYF TRBV7-2 13 TRBJ2-5
CASSEDGNYGYTF TRBV2 13 TRBJ1-2
CSALVHGGPNQPQHF TRBV20-1 15 TRBJ1-5
CATSASGIGRGYTF TRBV24-1 14 TRBJ1-2
CASRPGQPYEQYF TRBV6-1 13 TRBJ2-7
CASSPGLAGVNEQYF TRBV5-4 15 TRBJ2-7
CASSLEQNQPQHF TRBV5-1 13 TRBJ1-5
CAISRGQGVDEQFF TRBV10-3 14 TRBJ2-1
CASSSSDTQYF TRBV6-2/TRBV6-3 11 TRBJ2-3
CASSDRRRTFEAFF TRBV11-1 14 TRBJ1-1
CSAPTGAQGTDTQYF TRBV20-1 15 TRBJ2-3
CASSLSGTGIGLDTQYF TRBV6-1 17 TRBJ2-3
CASSGVRAPQHF TRBV6-1 12 TRBJ1-5
CASSWDTNTEAFF TRBV5-1 13 TRBJ1-1
CSARGGSNEKLFF TRBV20-1 13 TRBJ1-4
CASRPAGASTGELFF TRBV28 15 TRBJ2-2
CASRLQETQYF TRBV2 11 TRBJ2-5
CASSDRDGVSYEQYF TRBV6-1 15 TRBJ2-7
CASSVRQGRGRMNTEAFF TRBV21-1 18 TRBJ1-1
CASSFGQGRGEAFF TRBV11-2 14 TRBJ1-1
CATSDLPRPGQRPLTFCEQYF TRBV24-1 21 TRBJ2-7
CASSLRGGANVLTF TRBV7-3 14 TRBJ2-6
CASSYSRTPQHF TRBV6-2/TRBV6-3 12 TRBJ1-5
CASSRQGGQPQHF TRBV27 13 TRBJ1-5
CASSLIAMIKRAGELFF TRBV6-2/TRBV6-3 17 TRBJ2-2
CASSPGTANTEAFF TRBV7-2 14 TRBJ1-1
CASGADTTETQYF TRBV6-1 13 TRBJ2-5
CAISERGGPISSGNTIYF TRBV10-3 18 TRBJ1-3
CASSSTRDQPQHF TRBV7-6 13 TRBJ1-5
CASSPLGGRPQHF TRBV3-1 13 TRBJ1-5
CASSVGGQGANYGYTF TRBV9 16 TRBJ1-2
CASTPSSGSYEQYF TRBV6-1 14 TRBJ2-7
CASSPMGPGEQFF TRBV7-3 13 TRBJ2-1
CASSSVRSTDTQYF TRBV7-2 14 TRBJ2-3
CASSARWSGETQYF TRBV6-1 14 TRBJ2-5
CASMPTGGTGELFF TRBV4-1 14 TRBJ2-2